The 23 T cell receptor beta chains in this list originate from one sample, sequenced in a study of blood T cells in healthy people across ages. Combining a sample-barcoded 5' primer with a J-beta primer mix, a second PCR ran for about 7 to 11 cycles. TCRdb recomputed calls from the 5' RACE reads with MiXCR, one row per CDR3 protein. The profile covers 1.5 million to 2 million distinct CDR3 sequences, with just under 50% appearing a single time and approximately 2.1% taken by the ten largest. Sample: blood. The receptors stem from a woman in her thirties or forties in good health.

The chain uses TRBV13 and TRBJ1-4; a weak D match, TRBD1 (5 bases). CDR1 and CDR2 from the germline V gene are PRHDT and FYEKMQ (reference sequence). The CDR3 is 12 residues long. V was pared by 6 bases and J by 7 bases, with 9 bases between. The CDR3 sequence: CASRAGSEKLFF. The CDR3 nucleotides are TGTGCCAGCAGGGCAGGGAGTGAAAAACTGTTTTTT.

V gene TRBV7-3 combines with J gene TRBJ2-1; 9 nucleotides line up with TRBD2. Trimming at V came to 1 base and at J to 1 base, leaving 8 bases not matched to a gene. Germline CDR1 and CDR2: SGHTA and FQGTGA. CDR3 length: 18 residues. CDR3 loop: CASSLSGGAPWSYNEQFF. The CDR3 bases are TGTGCCAGCAGCTTAAGCGGGGGGGCCCCGTGGTCCTACAATGAGCAGTTCTTC.

V is TRBV5-1 and J is TRBJ2-7; 7 bases are a match to TRBD1. The trim removed 2 bases at V and 5 bases at J, leaving 7 bases unmatched. CDR3 size: 14 residues. Germline loops: CDR1 SGHRS, CDR2 YFSETQ. CDR3 in amino acids: CASSFLTGSDEQYF. CDR3 DNA: TGCGCCAGCAGCTTTCTGACAGGGTCCGACGAGCAGTACTTC.

Only a few counts were recorded for this clonotype. The rearrangement links TRBV15 to TRBJ1-1; D possibly corresponds to TRBD1 (6 bases). This CDR3 spans 17 amino acids. V was shortened by 0 bases and J by 4 bases, with 18 bases between the two germline ends. Germline-derived CDR1 and CDR2 are LNHNV and YYDKDF (reference sequence). The DNA of the CDR3 is TGTGCCACCAGCAGAGATGGTTGGGGCAGGGGAAGCACTGAAGCTTTCTTT. It codes for CATSRDGWGRGSTEAFF.

The chain couples TRBV24-1 to TRBJ2-7, with a tentative D call TRBD2 (6 bases). The CDR3 totals 16 residues. Trimming removed 5 bases from V and 0 bases from J, with 16 bases in between. Looked up from germline, CDR1 is KGHDR and CDR2 is SFDVKD. The CDR3 loop reads CATSGGDGTYSYEQYF. The CDR3 coding sequence is TGTGCCACCAGTGGCGGGGACGGAACGTACTCCTACGAGCAGTACTTC.

The genes are TRBV20-1 and TRBJ2-5; 9 nucleotides match TRBD1. V lost 6 bases and J lost 3; bases outside the gene matches: 8. The CDR3 loop spans 14 amino acids. The germline CDR1 and CDR2 sequences are DFQATT and SNEGSKA (reference sequence). The CDR3 sequence: CSAHRGTGKETQYF. Written as DNA, the CDR3 is TGCAGTGCACATCGAGGGACAGGGAAAGAGACCCAGTACTTC.

With respect to this clonotype: One end of the junction fails to match germline, which may point to a read error. The V gene is TRBV2, the J gene TRBJ2-1; TRBD1 might be the D (5 bases). The DNA end favors TRBJ2-7, so the J call may be wrong. The length of the CDR3 is 14 residues. Germline-derived CDR1 and CDR2 are SNHLY and FYNNEI. CDR3 sequence (DNA): TGTGCCGGCAGTGAAGGGGCCAGCTACAATGAGCAGTACTTC. This encodes CAGSEGASYNEQYF.

The chain is built from TRBV6-4 and TRBJ1-5; TRBD1 might be the D (5 bases). Germline values: CDR1 MRHNA, CDR2 SNTAGT. The CDR3 loop spans 14 amino acids. Trimming cost V 4 bases and J 2 bases, with 9 bases left between them. CDR3 DNA sequence: TGTGCCAGCAGTGCCAGGGAAGGCAATCAGCCCCAGCATTTT. Amino acids: CASSAREGNQPQHF.

The chain joins TRBV6-6 to TRBJ2-7, with TRBD2 as a possible D gene (6 bases). V was shortened by 9 bases and J by 7 bases, with 16 bases between the two germline ends. Germline-derived CDR1 and CDR2 are MNHNY and SVGAGI (reference sequence). The CDR3 sequence is 12 residues long. CDR3 nucleotide sequence: TGTGCCAGTTACGAAGGAGGGGCAGAGCAGTACTTC. This codes for CASYEGGAEQYF.

This clonotype appeared a single time. The V call is TRBV5-6, the J call TRBJ2-5; possibly TRBD1 or TRBD2 for D (6 bases each). From germline, CDR1 is SGHDT and CDR2 YYEEEE. The CDR3 is made up of 15 amino acids. The V gene lost 4 bases and the J gene lost 0 bases, with 13 bases spanning the gap. CDR3 region: CASSPRRGYQETQYF. In DNA, the CDR3 is TGTGCCAGCAGCCCCCGGAGGGGGTACCAAGAGACCCAGTACTTC.

This rearrangement joins TRBV2 to TRBJ1-6; D unresolved. Per the germline V gene, CDR1 is SNHLY and CDR2 is FYNNEI. With 8 bases removed from V and 6 bases from J, the gap between germline ends came to 8 bases. CDR3 size: 12 residues. In DNA form, the CDR3 reads TGTGCCAGCTCGAGAGCTAATTCACCCCTCCACTTT. Protein product: CASSRANSPLHF.

This clonotype was counted a few times. The chain is built from TRBV6-5 and TRBJ2-5, with D possibly TRBD1 on 6 matching bases. Trimming pared 5 bases from V and 5 bases from J, leaving 12 bases between. The CDR3 loop spans 13 amino acids. CDR1 MNHEY and CDR2 SVGAGI come from the germline V gene. The CDR3 DNA reads TGTGCCAGCAGTACGGTAACAGGGGAGACCCAGTACTTC. This translates into CASSTVTGETQYF.

DNA for the CDR3: TGCAGTGCTCCCCCCAGGGACCTTGATCTTTCCTACGAGCAGTTCTTC. As protein: CSAPPRDLDLSYEQFF. The chain couples TRBV20-1 to TRBJ2-1, with D perhaps matching TRBD1 or TRBD2 (5 bases each). The V gene lost 5 bases and the J gene lost 10 bases, with 27 bases spanning the gap. CDR1 is DFQATT and CDR2 is SNEGSKA in the germline V gene (reference sequence). This CDR3 is built from 16 residues.

This clonotype was picked up a small number of times. The chain joins TRBV27 to TRBJ2-7; 9 bases agree with TRBD2. This CDR3 has 16 amino acids. In germline, CDR1 is MNHEY, CDR2 SMNVEV (reference sequence). The J segment lost 0 bases and the V segment lost 4 bases, leaving 7 bases of the junction unmatched. The chain's CDR3 is CASSSSSGEYSYEQYF. The CDR3 DNA sequence: TGTGCCAGCAGTTCATCTAGCGGGGAATACTCCTACGAGCAGTACTTC.

The V call is TRBV7-2, the J call TRBJ1-2, with D unclear. The CDR3 sequence is 15 residues long. CDR1 is SGHTA, CDR2 FQGNSA, per germline. V gave up 4 bases and J gave up 0 bases, with 12 bases separating them. CDR3 in DNA: TGTGCCAGCAGCTCCCGACGGACGGCTAACTATGGCTACACCTTC. Protein product: CASSSRRTANYGYTF.

The chain links TRBV7-6 to TRBJ1-5; no clear D gene. Deletions cut 4 bases from V and 5 bases from J, with 9 bases between. Germline lookup yields CDR1 SGHVS and CDR2 FNYEAQ. This CDR3 region has 13 residues. The CDR3, as DNA: TGTGCCAGCAGCTCAGACCCGTATCAGCCCCAGCATTTT. Translated: CASSSDPYQPQHF.

The chain combines TRBV10-3 with TRBJ2-7, with 12 nucleotides matching TRBD1. Germline CDR1 ENHRY, CDR2 SYGVKD. V dropped 6 bases and J dropped 4; count of bases not matched to a gene: 4. The CDR3 runs to 14 residues. DNA of the CDR3: TGTGCCATCAGAGGGACAGGGGGCGGGTACGAGCAGTACTTC. Translating it yields CAIRGTGGGYEQYF.

The gene calls are TRBV5-1 and TRBJ1-5; 8 bases are a match to TRBD1. V shed 4 bases and J 0 bases; nucleotides not matched to a gene: 9. This CDR3 is 17 amino acids long. Germline CDR1 SGHRS, CDR2 YFSETQ. The CDR3 nucleotides are TGCGCCAGCAGCCGTCGGGACAGGAACAATAGCAATCAGCCCCAGCATTTT. It yields the protein CASSRRDRNNSNQPQHF.

This sequence joins TRBV12-3 or TRBV12-4 and TRBJ1-5, with D possibly TRBD1 on 5 matching bases. V lost 6 bases and J lost 6, with 15 bases in between. The CDR3 is 14 amino acids. The chain's CDR3 is CASSFKQAGQPQHF. Written as DNA, the CDR3 is TGTGCCAGCAGCTTTAAACAGGCGGGTCAGCCCCAGCATTTT.

V is TRBV25-1 and J is TRBJ2-5; no reliable D call. V was trimmed by 8 bases and J by 0 bases, leaving 10 bases between them. Germline assignment: CDR1 MGHDK and CDR2 SYGVNS. This CDR3 has 13 amino acids. CDR3: CASQYGYQETQYF. The CDR3, as DNA: TGTGCCAGCCAATACGGGTACCAAGAGACCCAGTACTTC.

The chain couples TRBV18 to TRBJ1-2; 7 nucleotides align to TRBD1. Looked up from germline, CDR1 is KGHSH and CDR2 is LQKENI. The V segment lost 0 bases and the J segment 1 base; nucleotides outside the gene matches: 8. CDR3 length: 17 amino acids. The CDR3 DNA follows: TGTGCCAGCTCACCACCGCGGAAGGGGGCCTTTAACTATGGCTACACCTTC. Protein sequence: CASSPPRKGAFNYGYTF.

V gene TRBV6-5 combines with J gene TRBJ1-2; D unresolved. The CDR3 totals 17 residues. The germline V and J ends were trimmed by 2 bases and 4 bases, with 20 bases remaining between them. CDR1 and CDR2 from the germline V gene are MNHEY and SVGAGI. The CDR3 region is CASSYTVGSRGSYGYTF. The CDR3 region has the DNA TGTGCCAGCAGTTACACGGTGGGGAGTCGGGGATCCTATGGCTACACCTTC.

This clonotype showed up just a few times. This rearrangement joins TRBV7-2 to TRBJ1-2; TRBD1 agrees at 7 bases. CDR3 length: 16 amino acids. The germline gives CDR1 SGHTA, CDR2 FQGNSA. The V and J ends lost 5 bases and 0 bases, in that order; junction bases with no gene match: 9. CDR3 sequence: CASSQRGQRANYGYTF. CDR3 sequence (DNA): TGTGCCAGCAGCCAGAGGGGACAGCGAGCTAACTATGGCTACACCTTC.